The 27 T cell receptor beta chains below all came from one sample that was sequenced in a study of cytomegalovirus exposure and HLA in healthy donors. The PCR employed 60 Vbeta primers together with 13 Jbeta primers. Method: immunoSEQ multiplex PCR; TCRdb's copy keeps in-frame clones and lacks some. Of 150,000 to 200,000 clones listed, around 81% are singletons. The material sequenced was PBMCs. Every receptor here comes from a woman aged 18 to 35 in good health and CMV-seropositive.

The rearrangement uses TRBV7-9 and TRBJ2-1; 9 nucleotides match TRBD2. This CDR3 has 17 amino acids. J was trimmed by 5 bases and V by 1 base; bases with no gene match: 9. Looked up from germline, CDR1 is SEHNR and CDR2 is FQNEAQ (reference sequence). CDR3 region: CASSLEDGLALHNEQFF. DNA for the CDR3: TGTGCCAGCAGCTTAGAGGACGGACTAGCGTTACACAATGAGCAGTTCTTC.

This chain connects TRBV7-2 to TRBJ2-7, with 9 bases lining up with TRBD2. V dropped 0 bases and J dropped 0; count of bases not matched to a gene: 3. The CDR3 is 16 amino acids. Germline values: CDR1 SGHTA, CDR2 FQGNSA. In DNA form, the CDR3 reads TGTGCCAGCAGCTTAGCTTCTAGCGGGGCCTCCTACGAGCAGTACTTC. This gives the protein CASSLASSGASYEQYF.

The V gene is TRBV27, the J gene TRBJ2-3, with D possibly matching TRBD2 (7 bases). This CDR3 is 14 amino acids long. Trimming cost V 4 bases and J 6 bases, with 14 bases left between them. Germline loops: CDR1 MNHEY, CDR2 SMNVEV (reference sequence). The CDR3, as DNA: TGTGCCAGCAGTTGGGGGGGCTATGGGGATACGCAGTATTTT. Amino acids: CASSWGGYGDTQYF.

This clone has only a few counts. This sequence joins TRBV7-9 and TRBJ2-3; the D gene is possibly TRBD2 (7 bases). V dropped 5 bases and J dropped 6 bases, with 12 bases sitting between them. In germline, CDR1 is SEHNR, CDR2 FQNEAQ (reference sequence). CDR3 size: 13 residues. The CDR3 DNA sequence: TGTGCCAGCAGCAGGGGGAGGGACGATACGCAGTATTTT. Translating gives CASSRGRDDTQYF.

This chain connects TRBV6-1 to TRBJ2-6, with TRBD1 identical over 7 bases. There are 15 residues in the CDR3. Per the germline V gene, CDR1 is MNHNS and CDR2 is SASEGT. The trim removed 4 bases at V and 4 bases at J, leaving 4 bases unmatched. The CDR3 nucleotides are TGTGCCAGCAGTGCGACAGGGAACGGGGCCAACGTCCTGACTTTC. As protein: CASSATGNGANVLTF.

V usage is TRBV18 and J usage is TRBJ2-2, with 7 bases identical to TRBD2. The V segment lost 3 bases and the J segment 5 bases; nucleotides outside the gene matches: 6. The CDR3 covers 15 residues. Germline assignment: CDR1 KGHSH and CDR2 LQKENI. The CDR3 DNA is TGTGCCAGCTCACCGGTCGCCGGGGGGACCGGGGAGCTGTTTTTT. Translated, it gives CASSPVAGGTGELFF.

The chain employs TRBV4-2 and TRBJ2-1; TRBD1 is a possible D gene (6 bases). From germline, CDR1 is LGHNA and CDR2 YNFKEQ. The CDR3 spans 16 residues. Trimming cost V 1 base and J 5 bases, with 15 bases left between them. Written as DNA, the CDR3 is TGTGCCAGCAGCCAAGTCAGTTGGGGGCGGAACAATGAGCAGTTCTTC. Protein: CASSQVSWGRNNEQFF.

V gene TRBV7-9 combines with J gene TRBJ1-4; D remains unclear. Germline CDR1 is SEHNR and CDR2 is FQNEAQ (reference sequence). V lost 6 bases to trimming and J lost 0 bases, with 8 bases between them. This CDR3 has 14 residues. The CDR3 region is CASRRDATNEKLFF. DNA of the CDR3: TGTGCCAGCAGGCGGGATGCAACTAATGAAAAACTGTTTTTT.

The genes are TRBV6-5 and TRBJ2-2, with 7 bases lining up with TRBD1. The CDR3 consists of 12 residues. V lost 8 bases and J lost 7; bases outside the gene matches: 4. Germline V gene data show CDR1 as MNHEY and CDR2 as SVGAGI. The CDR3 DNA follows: TGTGCCAGCCTAACAGGGGTCGGGGAGCTGTTTTTT. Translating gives CASLTGVGELFF.

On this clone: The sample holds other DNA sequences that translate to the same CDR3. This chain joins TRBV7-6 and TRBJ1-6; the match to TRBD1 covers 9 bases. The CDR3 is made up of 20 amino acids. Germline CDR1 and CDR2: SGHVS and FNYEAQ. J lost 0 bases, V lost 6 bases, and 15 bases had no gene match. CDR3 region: CASSPGQGPGTSSYNSPLHF. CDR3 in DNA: TGTGCCAGCAGTCCGGGACAGGGACCGGGAACTAGCTCCTATAATTCACCCCTCCACTTT.

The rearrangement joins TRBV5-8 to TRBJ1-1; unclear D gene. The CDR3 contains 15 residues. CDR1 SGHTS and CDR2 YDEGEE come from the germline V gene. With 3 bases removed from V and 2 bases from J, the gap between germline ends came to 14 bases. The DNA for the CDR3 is TGTGCCAGCAGCTGGGCCGCGGGGATTAACACTGAAGCTTTCTTT. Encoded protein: CASSWAAGINTEAFF. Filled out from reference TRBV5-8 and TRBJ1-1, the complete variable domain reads EAGVTQSPTHLIKTRGQQATLRCSPISGHTSVYWYQQALGLGLQFLLWYDEGEERNRGNFPPRFSGRQFPNYSSELNVNALELEDSALYLCASSWAAGINTEAFFGQGTRLTVV.

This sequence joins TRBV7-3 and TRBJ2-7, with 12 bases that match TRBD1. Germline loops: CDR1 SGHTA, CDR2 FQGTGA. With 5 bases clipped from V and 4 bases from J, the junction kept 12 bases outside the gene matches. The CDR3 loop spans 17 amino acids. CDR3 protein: CASSESPGTGGGYEQYV. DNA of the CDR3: TGTGCCAGCAGCGAATCCCCCGGGACAGGGGGCGGGTACGAGCAGTACGTC.

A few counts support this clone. Written as DNA, the CDR3 is TGTGCCAGCTCACCTGAACAGGGGGCTGGACAGCCCCAGCATTTT. Protein product: CASSPEQGAGQPQHF. The genes are TRBV18 and TRBJ1-5; 9 nucleotides align to TRBD1. Germline CDR1 is KGHSH and CDR2 is LQKENI. Losses at the gene ends were 3 bases for V and 7 bases for J; bases not matched to a gene: 7. The CDR3 totals 15 residues.

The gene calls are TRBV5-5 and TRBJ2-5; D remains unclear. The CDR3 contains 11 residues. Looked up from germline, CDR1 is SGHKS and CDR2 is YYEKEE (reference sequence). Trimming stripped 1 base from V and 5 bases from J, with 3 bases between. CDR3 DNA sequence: TGTGCCAGCAGCTTGCCGGAGACCCAGTACTTC. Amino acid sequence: CASSLPETQYF.

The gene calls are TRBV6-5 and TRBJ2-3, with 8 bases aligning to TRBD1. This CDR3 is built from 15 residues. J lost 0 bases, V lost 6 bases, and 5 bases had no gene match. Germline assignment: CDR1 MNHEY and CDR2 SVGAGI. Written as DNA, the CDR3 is TGTGCCAGCAGCCCTCGGACAGGGAGCACAGATACGCAGTATTTT. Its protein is CASSPRTGSTDTQYF.

CDR3 nucleotide sequence: TGTGCCTGGAAAGGGACTAGCGGGGGGCCGAGGAGGACCGGGGAGCTGTTTTTT. Residues: CAWKGTSGGPRRTGELFF. The chain is built from TRBV30 and TRBJ2-2, with 15 positions matching TRBD2. J lost 5 bases, V lost 4 bases, and 11 bases had no gene match. The V gene's germline CDR1 is GTSNPN and CDR2 SVGIG (reference sequence). This CDR3 has 18 residues.

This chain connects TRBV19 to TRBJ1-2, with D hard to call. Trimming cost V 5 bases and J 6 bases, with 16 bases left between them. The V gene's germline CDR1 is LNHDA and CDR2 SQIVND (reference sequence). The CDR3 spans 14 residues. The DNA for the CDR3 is TGTGCCAGTAGTGTCAGGACTCTGGTGGATGGCTACACCTTC. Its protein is CASSVRTLVDGYTF.

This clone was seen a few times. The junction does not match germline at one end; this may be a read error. The CDR3 nucleotides read TGTGCCAGTCAAGTTGACGGTCTAGCCAAAAACAGTCAGTACTTC. Amino acid sequence: CASQVDGLAKNSQYF. The chain links TRBV2 to TRBJ2-4; tentatively, D is TRBD2 (5 bases). Germline CDR1 is SNHLY and CDR2 is FYNNEI. The CDR3 is 15 residues long.

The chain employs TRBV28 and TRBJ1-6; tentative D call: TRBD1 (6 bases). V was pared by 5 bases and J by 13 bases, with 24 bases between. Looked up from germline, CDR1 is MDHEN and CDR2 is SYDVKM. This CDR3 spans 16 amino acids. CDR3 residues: CASSPPLYGGEWPLHF. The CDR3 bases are TGTGCCAGCAGTCCCCCCCTTTATGGGGGCGAGTGGCCCCTCCACTTT.

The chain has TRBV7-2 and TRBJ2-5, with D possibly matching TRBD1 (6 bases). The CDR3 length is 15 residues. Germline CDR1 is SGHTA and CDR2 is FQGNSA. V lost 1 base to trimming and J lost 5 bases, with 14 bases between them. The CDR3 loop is CASSLGSGVTETQYF. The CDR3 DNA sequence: TGTGCCAGCAGCTTAGGGTCAGGGGTAACGGAGACCCAGTACTTC.

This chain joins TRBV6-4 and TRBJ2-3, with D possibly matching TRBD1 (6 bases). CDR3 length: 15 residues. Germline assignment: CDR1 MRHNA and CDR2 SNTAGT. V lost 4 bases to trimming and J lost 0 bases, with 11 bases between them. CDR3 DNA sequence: TGTGCCAGCAGTGCCGGACAGCGTAGCACAGATACGCAGTATTTT. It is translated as CASSAGQRSTDTQYF.

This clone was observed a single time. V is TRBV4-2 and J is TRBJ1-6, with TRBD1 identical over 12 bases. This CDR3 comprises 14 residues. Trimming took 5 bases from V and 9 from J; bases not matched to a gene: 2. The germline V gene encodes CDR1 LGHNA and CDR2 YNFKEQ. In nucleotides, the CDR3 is TGTGCCAGCAGCGAGGGACAGGGGGCTTCACCCCTCCACTTT. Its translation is CASSEGQGASPLHF.

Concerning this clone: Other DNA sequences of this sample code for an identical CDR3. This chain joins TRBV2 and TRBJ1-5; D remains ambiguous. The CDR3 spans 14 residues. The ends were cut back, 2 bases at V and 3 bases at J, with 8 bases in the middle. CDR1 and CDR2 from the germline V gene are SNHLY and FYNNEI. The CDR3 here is CASSERRANQPQHF. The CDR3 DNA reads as TGTGCCAGCAGTGAAAGGCGGGCCAATCAGCCCCAGCATTTT. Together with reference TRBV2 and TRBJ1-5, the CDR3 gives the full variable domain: EPEVTQTPSHQVTQMGQEVILRCVPISNHLYFYWYRQILGQKVEFLVSFYNNEISEKSEIFDDQFSVERPDGSNFTLKIRSTKLEDSAMYFCASSERRANQPQHFGDGTRLSIL.

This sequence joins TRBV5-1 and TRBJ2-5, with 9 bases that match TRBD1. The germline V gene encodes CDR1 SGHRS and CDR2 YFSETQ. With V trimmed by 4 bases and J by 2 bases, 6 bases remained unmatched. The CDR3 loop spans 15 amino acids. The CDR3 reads CASSPLTGGQETQYF. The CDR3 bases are TGCGCCAGCAGCCCGCTGACAGGGGGGCAAGAGACCCAGTACTTC.

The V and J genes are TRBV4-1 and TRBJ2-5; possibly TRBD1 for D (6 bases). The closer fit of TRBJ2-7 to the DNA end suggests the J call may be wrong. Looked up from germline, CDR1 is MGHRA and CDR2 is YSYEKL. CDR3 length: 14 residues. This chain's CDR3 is CASSRAPGANEQYF. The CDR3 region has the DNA TGCGCCAGCAGCCGAGCCCCAGGGGCTAACGAGCAGTACTTC.

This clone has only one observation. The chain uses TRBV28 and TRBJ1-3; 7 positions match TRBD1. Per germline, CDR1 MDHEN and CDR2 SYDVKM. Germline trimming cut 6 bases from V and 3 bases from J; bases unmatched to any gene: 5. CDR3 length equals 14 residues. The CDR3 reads CASRRQGYGNTIYF. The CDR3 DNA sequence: TGTGCCAGCAGACGACAGGGTTATGGAAACACCATATATTTT.

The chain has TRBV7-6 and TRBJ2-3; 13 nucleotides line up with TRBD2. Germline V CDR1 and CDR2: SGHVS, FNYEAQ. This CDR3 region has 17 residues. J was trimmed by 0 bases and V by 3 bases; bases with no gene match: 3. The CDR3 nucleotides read TGTGCCAGCAGCTTCCAGACTAGCGGGGGGAGCACAGATACGCAGTATTTT. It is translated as CASSFQTSGGSTDTQYF.